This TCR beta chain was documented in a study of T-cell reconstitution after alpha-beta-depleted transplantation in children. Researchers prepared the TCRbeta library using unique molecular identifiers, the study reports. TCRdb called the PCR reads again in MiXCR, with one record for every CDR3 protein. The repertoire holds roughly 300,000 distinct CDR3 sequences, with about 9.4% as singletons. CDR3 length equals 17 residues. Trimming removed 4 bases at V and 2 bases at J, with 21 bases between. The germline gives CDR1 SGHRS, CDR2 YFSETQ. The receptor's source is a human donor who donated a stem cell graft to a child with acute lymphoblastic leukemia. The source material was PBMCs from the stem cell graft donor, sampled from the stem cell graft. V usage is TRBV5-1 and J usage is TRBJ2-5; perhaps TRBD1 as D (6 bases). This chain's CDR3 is CASSDAPHPGVQETQYF. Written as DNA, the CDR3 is TGCGCCAGCAGCGATGCGCCGCACCCAGGGGTACAAGAGACCCAGTACTTC.